Listed here are 21 T cell receptor beta chains from one sample, sequenced in a study of blood T cells in healthy people across ages. For the second PCR, which ran for roughly 7 to 11 cycles, a sample-barcoded 5' primer and a J-beta primer mix were used. In TCRdb, the 5' RACE reads were re-called with MiXCR into one record per CDR3 protein. The sample holds some 550,000 distinct CDR3 sequences; more than 45% are singletons and the top ten take about 26%. The source material was blood. The receptors here all came from a man older than 75 in good health.

A note on this clonotype: One end of the junction is discordant with germline, which a read error may explain. The chain joins TRBV9 to TRBJ2-6; D is undetermined. CDR1 is SGDLS, CDR2 YYNGEE, per germline. The CDR3 extends over 14 amino acids. CDR3 sequence: CVSSVASGANVLTF. In DNA, the CDR3 is TGTGTCAGCAGCGTAGCTTCTGGGGCCAACGTCCTGACTTTC.

This clonotype has only a few counts. This CDR3 reads CASSLPKDRGRTNTGELFF. Here the CDR3 DNA reads TGTGCCAGCAGTTTACCAAAAGACAGGGGGCGGACGAACACCGGGGAGCTGTTTTTT. The chain has TRBV27 and TRBJ2-2; TRBD1 matches at 10 bases. The CDR3 runs to 19 residues. Trimming cost V 2 bases and J 0 bases; bases outside gene matches: 9. CDR1 and CDR2 from the germline V gene are MNHEY and SMNVEV (reference sequence).

The V and J genes are TRBV27 and TRBJ2-1; D call uncertain. The CDR3 runs 13 residues. Trimming stripped 5 bases from V and 6 bases from J, with 11 bases between. Germline V gene sequence: CDR1 MNHEY, CDR2 SMNVEV (reference sequence). CDR3 DNA: TGTGCCAGCAGTGCGGCGAGCGCCAATGAGCAGTTCTTC. Translation: CASSAASANEQFF.

This clonotype has more than one count but fewer than ten. The chain links TRBV6-2 or TRBV6-3 to TRBJ2-1; 12 bases are a match to TRBD2. V trimming: 10 bases; J trimming: 4 bases; junction bases outside the gene matches: 5. The CDR3 has 14 amino acids. Germline lookup yields CDR1 MNHEY and CDR2 SVGEGT. In DNA, the CDR3 is TGTGCCATCAGGACTAGCGGGACTTACAATGAGCAGTTCTTC. It translates to CAIRTSGTYNEQFF.

The V and J genes are TRBV9 and TRBJ2-7, with TRBD1 matching 8 bases. The CDR3 contains 15 residues. Losses at the gene ends were 0 bases for V and 6 bases for J; bases not matched to a gene: 8. The germline gives CDR1 SGDLS, CDR2 YYNGEE. The CDR3 is CASSVEGDRGVEQYF. CDR3 coding DNA: TGTGCCAGCAGCGTAGAGGGTGACAGGGGTGTCGAGCAGTACTTC. The full variable domain, completed using reference TRBV9 and TRBJ2-7, is DSGVTQTPKHLITATGQRVTLRCSPRSGDLSVYWYQQSLDQGLQFLIQYYNGEERAKGNILERFSAQQFPDLHSELNLSSLELGDSALYFCASSVEGDRGVEQYFGPGTRLTVT.

The J gene is TRBJ2-5, the V gene TRBV4-2; the D call may be TRBD1 or TRBD2 (5 bases each). The CDR3 contains 14 residues. With 2 bases removed from V and 1 base from J, the gap between germline ends came to 8 bases. Germline CDR1 is LGHNA and CDR2 is YNFKEQ. The CDR3 sequence: CASSQYGGQETQYF. In nucleotides, the CDR3 is TGTGCCAGCAGCCAATATGGGGGCCAAGAGACCCAGTACTTC.

The gene calls are TRBV6-5 and TRBJ1-1; a possible D gene is TRBD1 (6 bases). The germline gives CDR1 MNHEY, CDR2 SVGAGI. The CDR3 runs 14 residues. Between the trimmed V and J ends, which lost 6 bases and 1 base, there was a span of 12 bases. CDR3 sequence (DNA): TGTGCCAGCAGCCGACAGGTCAGGAACACTGAAGCTTTCTTT. This encodes CASSRQVRNTEAFF.

The CDR3: CASSWTSGGELGEQFF. DNA for the CDR3: TGTGCCAGCAGTTGGACTAGCGGGGGGGAGTTGGGTGAGCAGTTCTTC. This chain connects TRBV7-2 to TRBJ2-1, with TRBD2 matching over 15 bases. The CDR3 totals 16 residues. The ends lost 6 bases at V and 9 bases at J; junction bases unmatched: 9. Germline-derived CDR1 and CDR2 are SGHTA and FQGNSA.

Remarks on this clonotype: At one boundary the junction diverges from the germline segment, which might be a read error. The chain's CDR3 is CATSDFPGSGPGANVLTF. The CDR3 bases are TGCGCCACCAGTGATTTCCCTGGCAGTGGGCCTGGGGCCAACGTCCTGACTTTC. The J gene is TRBJ2-6, the V gene TRBV24-1; D is undetermined. Germline-derived CDR1 and CDR2 are KGHDR and SFDVKD. This CDR3 is built from 18 residues.

V is TRBV6-6 and J is TRBJ1-3; no clear D gene. Looked up from germline, CDR1 is MNHNY and CDR2 is SVGAGI (reference sequence). With 0 bases removed from V and 0 bases from J, the gap between germline ends came to 6 bases. This CDR3 has 15 residues. The CDR3 here is CASSYSVGSGNTIYF. The CDR3 DNA reads as TGTGCCAGCAGTTACTCTGTGGGCTCTGGAAACACCATATATTTT.

The chain links TRBV7-2 to TRBJ2-7; D is perhaps TRBD2 (7 bases). TRBJ2-5 matches the DNA end more closely, so the J call is doubtful. The CDR3 has 17 amino acids. CDR1 is SGHTA, CDR2 FQGNSA, per germline. The CDR3, as DNA: TGTGCCAGCAGCTTAGTCGGGGCGGGGGCGTTACAAGAGACCCAGTACTTC. It specifies CASSLVGAGALQETQYF.

The chain has TRBV3-1 and TRBJ2-2; 9 bases are shared with TRBD2. J gave up 3 bases and V 0 bases, and 8 bases lay outside the gene matches. Germline CDR1 is LGHDT and CDR2 is YNNKEL (reference sequence). This CDR3 spans 18 amino acids. This CDR3 reads CASSQEHSGGGYTGELFF. CDR3 in DNA: TGTGCCAGCAGCCAAGAGCATAGCGGGGGAGGGTACACCGGGGAGCTGTTTTTT.

The chain uses TRBV28 and TRBJ1-1; 8 bases align to TRBD1. The ends lost 6 bases at V and 0 bases at J; junction bases unmatched: 9. The CDR3 is made up of 16 amino acids. Germline lookup yields CDR1 MDHEN and CDR2 SYDVKM. The CDR3 sequence: CASRGWTGHVNTEAFF. CDR3 in DNA: TGTGCCAGCAGGGGGTGGACAGGGCACGTGAACACTGAAGCTTTCTTT.

This clonotype was seen repeatedly, ten times or more. The J gene is TRBJ2-7, the V gene TRBV6-5; 7 bases map to TRBD1. V shed 8 bases and J 5 bases; nucleotides not matched to a gene: 9. The CDR3 extends over 13 amino acids. The germline V gene has CDR1 MNHEY and CDR2 SVGAGI. CDR3 nucleotides: TGTGCCAGCTCAACAGGGGAATGGAACGAGCAGTACTTC. Protein sequence: CASSTGEWNEQYF.

V usage is TRBV30 and J usage is TRBJ2-3; 7 nucleotides align to TRBD1. V shed 2 bases, J shed 3 bases, and the junction held 2 bases outside the gene matches. Per the germline V gene, CDR1 is GTSNPN and CDR2 is SVGIG (reference sequence). The CDR3 contains 13 residues. CDR3 sequence: CAWSSQGTDTQYF. The CDR3 region has the DNA TGTGCCTGGAGTTCACAGGGGACAGATACGCAGTATTTT.

A few counts support this clonotype. This chain uses TRBV6-1 with TRBJ1-6, with 12 bases identical to TRBD1. The length of the CDR3 is 15 residues. Germline CDR1 MNHNS, CDR2 SASEGT. V trimming: 2 bases; J trimming: 9 bases; junction bases outside the gene matches: 2. The CDR3 bases are TGTGCCAGCAGTGAATGGGACAGGGGGCTTTCACCCCTCCACTTT. This sequence encodes CASSEWDRGLSPLHF.

In this sample, this clonotype turned up many times. This chain connects TRBV6-6 to TRBJ2-7, with D tentatively TRBD1 or TRBD2 (6 bases each). The V and J ends lost 4 bases and 7 bases respectively, with 23 bases between them. The length of the CDR3 is 16 residues. Germline V gene data show CDR1 as MNHNY and CDR2 as SVGAGI (reference sequence). DNA for the CDR3: TGTGCCAGCAGTTTACCGGGGGCGAGGGGCTTTCGGGAGCAGTACTTC. This codes for CASSLPGARGFREQYF.

The J gene is TRBJ2-1, the V gene TRBV2; TRBD2 matches 9 bases. Per the germline V gene, CDR1 is SNHLY and CDR2 is FYNNEI. Unmatched junction bases numbered 5, after V lost 2 bases and J lost 6 bases. CDR3 length equals 15 residues. CDR3 sequence reads: CASSELAGNVNEQFF. Here the CDR3 DNA reads TGTGCCAGCAGTGAACTAGCGGGAAATGTCAATGAGCAGTTCTTC.

In regard to this clonotype: A much larger clone differs from this one at a single base, so this may be a read error. This chain joins TRBV10-1 and TRBJ2-3; D is perhaps TRBD1 (6 bases). The CDR3 has 13 residues. Germline V lookup: CDR1 WNHNN, CDR2 SYGVQD (reference sequence). V gave up 6 bases and J gave up 4 bases, with 11 bases separating them. As DNA, the CDR3 is TGCGCCAGCAGCAGGGGTAGCGCAGATACGCAGTATTTT. Protein product: CASSRGSADTQYF.

The chain links TRBV5-6 to TRBJ2-7; no clear D gene. The CDR3 totals 13 residues. The V end lost 4 bases, the J end lost 5 bases, and 13 bases lay between the germline ends. Germline V gives CDR1 SGHDT, CDR2 YYEEEE. The DNA for the CDR3 is TGTGCCAGCAGCCCATCCGCCGAGCACGAGCAGTACTTC. Translating it yields CASSPSAEHEQYF. The full variable domain, completed using reference TRBV5-6 and TRBJ2-7, is DAGVTQSPTHLIKTRGQQVTLRCSPKSGHDTVSWYQQALGQGPQFIFQYYEEEERQRGNFPDRFSGHQFPNYSSELNVNALLLGDSALYLCASSPSAEHEQYFGPGTRLTVT.

As regards this clonotype: This may stem from a read error, because a much larger clone lies one nucleotide away. The CDR3 protein is CSASGGTGRSEQFF. CDR3 nucleotide sequence: TGCAGTGCTAGTGGGGGGACAGGGAGGAGTGAGCAGTTCTTC. The rearrangement uses TRBV20-1 and TRBJ2-1; 9 positions match TRBD1. The trim removed 3 bases at V and 9 bases at J, leaving 9 bases unmatched. The germline CDR1 and CDR2 sequences are DFQATT and SNEGSKA (reference sequence). This CDR3 has 14 residues.